The clone carrying this T cell receptor beta chain has a single count. This sample was included in a study of blood T cell repertoires in COVID-19. Study-wide context: T cells, B-cell-depleted T cells, or PBMCs supplied cDNA or gDNA.

How the authors handled the data: Amplification from reference gene primers served as the basis for estimated nucleated cell counts. Using immunoSEQ multiplex PCR, the repertoire was profiled, and TCRdb retains in-frame clones only, with some absent. The D gene and trimming were derived from the DNA, and the V and J assignments and clone size from that table. This table holds about 120,000 clones, just over 90% found once. This CDR3 spans 16 amino acids. Germline CDR1 and CDR2: MNHEY and SMNVEV (reference sequence). Losses at the gene ends were 4 bases for V and 6 bases for J; bases not matched to a gene: 9.

Sequences were obtained from peripheral blood. This TCR was recovered from a human donor with active COVID-19. The donor label of this sample is uncertain. The chain has TRBV27 and TRBJ2-1, with TRBD2 matching over 10 bases. The CDR3 DNA reads TGTGCCAGCAGTTCTCCAACTAGCGGGGACCCCAATGAGCAGTTCTTC. Amino acids: CASSSPTSGDPNEQFF.